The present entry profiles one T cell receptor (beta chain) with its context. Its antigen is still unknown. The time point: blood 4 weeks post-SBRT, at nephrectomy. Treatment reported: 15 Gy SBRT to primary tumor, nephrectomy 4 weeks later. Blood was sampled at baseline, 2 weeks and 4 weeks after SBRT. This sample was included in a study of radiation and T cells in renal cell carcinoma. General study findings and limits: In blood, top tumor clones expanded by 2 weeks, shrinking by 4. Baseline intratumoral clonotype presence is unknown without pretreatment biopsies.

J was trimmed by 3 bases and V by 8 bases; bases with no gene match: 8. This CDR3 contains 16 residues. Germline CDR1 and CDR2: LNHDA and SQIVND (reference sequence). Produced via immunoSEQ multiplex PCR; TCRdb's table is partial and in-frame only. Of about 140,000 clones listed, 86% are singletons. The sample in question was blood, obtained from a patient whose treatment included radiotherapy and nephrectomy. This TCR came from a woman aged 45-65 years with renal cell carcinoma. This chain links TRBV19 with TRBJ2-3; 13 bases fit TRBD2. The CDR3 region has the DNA TGTGCCAGTGCACTAGCGGGAGGGCCTCGGACAGATACGCAGTATTTT. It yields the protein CASALAGGPRTDTQYF.